The 26 T cell receptor beta chains below were found in one sample sequenced in a study of blood T cells in healthy people across ages (dated by TCRdb to between 2014 and 2017). Library preparation used 5' RACE. The reads were generated on an Illumina HiSeq 2500. The second PCR ran for about 6 to 11 cycles and used a J-beta primer mix along with a sample-barcoded 5' primer. TCRdb trimmed the raw reads at Q25, called clones with MiXCR and kept productive beta chains. For every CDR3 protein sequence, its rows merge into one entry that carries the most common genes and DNA. Recorded for this sample are just under 550,000 distinct CDR3 sequences; around 24% of them occurred a single time. Together, the top ten hold approximately 8.7% of the sample. These data also formed part of another study, on T cells of mothers and their children.

What was sequenced was blood. Every receptor here comes from a boy under 18 in good health.

The chain is built from TRBV6-2 or TRBV6-3 and TRBJ2-7; D uncertain. The CDR3 has 12 amino acids. Trimming removed 7 bases at V and 0 bases at J, with 7 bases between. Germline V gene lookup returns CDR1 MNHEY and CDR2 SVGEGT. CDR3 bases: TGTGCCAGCACCGTCAACTCCTACGAGCAGTACTTC. Residues: CASTVNSYEQYF.

The gene calls are TRBV28 and TRBJ1-4; D is uncertain. The CDR3 is 12 residues long. The V gene's germline CDR1 is MDHEN and CDR2 SYDVKM. V lost 5 bases and J 7 bases, leaving 8 bases between the germline ends. The CDR3 region is CASSTRSEKLFF. DNA for the CDR3: TGTGCCAGCAGTACCAGGAGTGAAAAACTGTTTTTT.

This chain joins TRBV27 and TRBJ2-1; D may be TRBD1 (6 bases). Germline V CDR1 and CDR2: MNHEY, SMNVEV (reference sequence). The germline V and J ends were trimmed by 5 bases and 0 bases, with 17 bases remaining between them. The CDR3 is made up of 17 amino acids. CDR3 protein: CASSQYKWDISYNEQFF. The CDR3 nucleotides read TGTGCCAGCAGTCAATACAAGTGGGACATCTCCTACAATGAGCAGTTCTTC.

This chain links TRBV21-1 with TRBJ2-3. TRBV21-1 is flagged as a pseudogene. The CDR3 length is 14 residues. CDR3: CASSDRPSTDTQYF. For the CDR3, the DNA is TGTGCCAGCAGCGATCGGCCGAGCACAGATACGCAGTATTTT.

This clonotype is a singleton in its sample. The V and J genes are TRBV4-1 and TRBJ1-6; 12 nucleotides align to TRBD1. The V segment lost 3 bases and the J segment 8 bases; nucleotides outside the gene matches: 11. The CDR3 covers 18 residues. Germline CDR1 MGHRA, CDR2 YSYEKL. CDR3 DNA sequence: TGCGCCAGCAGCCATCCCACCCGGGACAGGGGGCTGCATTCACCCCTCCACTTT. Its translation: CASSHPTRDRGLHSPLHF.

The chain combines TRBV29-1 with TRBJ2-7, with TRBD2 matching over 9 bases. The CDR3 runs to 15 residues. The germline V gene has CDR1 SQVTM and CDR2 ANQGSEA. Trimming removed 7 bases from V and 1 base from J; junction bases left unmatched: 11. CDR3 in amino acids: CSAGRRTSDSYEQYF. In nucleotides, the CDR3 is TGCAGCGCGGGCCGGAGGACTAGCGATTCCTACGAGCAGTACTTC.

The chain employs TRBV7-9 and TRBJ1-5, with D uncertain. The germline V gene has CDR1 SEHNR and CDR2 FQNEAQ (reference sequence). This CDR3 has 15 residues. Trimming cost V 5 bases and J 5 bases, with 16 bases left between them. The CDR3 protein is CASSPGVGKDQPQHF. DNA of the CDR3: TGTGCCAGCAGCCCCGGTGTAGGGAAAGATCAGCCCCAGCATTTT.

This clonotype was seen a handful of times. The chain is built from TRBV20-1 and TRBJ1-2; no definite D call. V gave up 2 bases and J gave up 2 bases, with 6 bases separating them. CDR3 length equals 12 residues. Germline CDR1 DFQATT, CDR2 SNEGSKA (reference sequence). The CDR3 is CSARSRNYGYTF. CDR3 DNA: TGCAGTGCTAGATCCAGGAACTATGGCTACACCTTC.

This clonotype was observed a handful of times. V gene TRBV20-1 combines with J gene TRBJ1-1, with D perhaps TRBD1 (6 bases). Trimming took 6 bases from V and 5 from J, leaving 19 bases between them. The CDR3 runs to 14 residues. Germline CDR1 and CDR2: DFQATT and SNEGSKA (reference sequence). This chain's CDR3 is CSANTQGLGTEAFF. CDR3 bases: TGCAGTGCAAACACCCAGGGGTTAGGTACTGAAGCTTTCTTT.

The V gene is TRBV5-1, the J gene TRBJ2-7; D assignment may be TRBD1 or TRBD2 (6 bases each). The V and J ends lost 1 base and 4 bases respectively, with 21 bases between them. Germline V gives CDR1 SGHRS, CDR2 YFSETQ. This CDR3 has 17 amino acids. The CDR3 is CASSLYPSGATPYEQYF. CDR3 DNA sequence: TGCGCCAGCAGCTTGTACCCTTCGGGGGCTACCCCATACGAGCAGTACTTC.

This clonotype came up a few times. The rearrangement joins TRBV20-1 to TRBJ2-5; maybe TRBD2 (6 bases). The end of the DNA fits TRBJ2-1 better, so the J call may be wrong. CDR3 length equals 14 residues. Looked up from germline, CDR1 is DFQATT and CDR2 is SNEGSKA (reference sequence). In DNA, the CDR3 is TGCAGTGCTATCTCAGGAGGGTCCTACAATGAGCAGTTCTTC. Translated: CSAISGGSYNEQFF.

The chain carries TRBV27 and TRBJ2-7; 9 bases align to TRBD2. CDR3 length: 15 residues. Germline values: CDR1 MNHEY, CDR2 SMNVEV (reference sequence). The CDR3 bases are TGTGCTGGCAGTTTAGGGCTAGCGGGGAAGTACGAGCAGTACTTC. Its protein is CAGSLGLAGKYEQYF.

The chain employs TRBV7-2 and TRBJ2-3, with D perhaps TRBD2 (6 bases). Germline V CDR1 and CDR2: SGHTA, FQGNSA. V was clipped by 5 bases and J by 0 bases, with 15 bases between them. There are 16 residues in the CDR3. The CDR3 region is CASSPRGVASTDTQYF. The CDR3 DNA sequence: TGTGCCAGCAGCCCGCGCGGGGTTGCTAGCACAGATACGCAGTATTTT.

The chain links TRBV29-1 to TRBJ2-5; D not certain. The CDR3 is 14 amino acids. Looked up from germline, CDR1 is SQVTM and CDR2 is ANQGSEA. V lost 7 bases and J lost 5, with 20 bases in between. CDR3 in amino acids: CSAGIPGRGETQYF. The CDR3 DNA sequence: TGCAGCGCTGGGATTCCCGGGCGTGGGGAGACCCAGTACTTC. The variable domain in full, completed from reference TRBV29-1 and TRBJ2-5, reads SAVISQKPSRDICQRGTSLTIQCQVDSQVTMMFWYRQQPGQSLTLIATANQGSEATYESGFVIDKFPISRPNLTFSTLTVSNMSPEDSSIYLCSAGIPGRGETQYFGPGTRLLVL.

The table lists this clonotype with a few counts. The chain joins TRBV24-1 to TRBJ2-7, with TRBD1 identical over 8 bases. The CDR3 consists of 15 residues. The junction had 4 bases not matched to a gene; V was cut back by 4 bases and J by 0 bases. CDR1 and CDR2 from the germline V gene are KGHDR and SFDVKD. CDR3 protein: CATSDSGTGSYEQYF. CDR3 DNA: TGTGCCACCAGTGACTCCGGGACAGGCTCCTACGAGCAGTACTTC.

This chain uses TRBV28 with TRBJ2-5; 9 bases fit TRBD1. This CDR3 is 15 amino acids long. V lost 5 bases to trimming and J lost 4 bases; unmatched junction nucleotides: 8. Germline-derived CDR1 and CDR2 are MDHEN and SYDVKM. The CDR3 loop reads CASSPGTGPGETQYF. As DNA, the CDR3 is TGTGCCAGCAGTCCGGGGACAGGGCCGGGAGAGACCCAGTACTTC.

This clonotype was detected a few times. The V call is TRBV6-2 or TRBV6-3, the J call TRBJ2-7, with 15 bases identical to TRBD2. Looked up from germline, CDR1 is MNHEY and CDR2 is SVGEGT. Trimming removed 6 bases from V and 4 bases from J; junction bases left unmatched: 1. CDR3 length equals 14 residues. Here the CDR3 reads CASRGLAGGYEQYF. The CDR3 bases are TGTGCCAGCAGGGGACTAGCGGGAGGATACGAGCAGTACTTC.

The V and J genes are TRBV5-6 and TRBJ1-2; tentatively, D is TRBD1 (5 bases). CDR1 SGHDT and CDR2 YYEEEE come from the germline V gene. V was clipped by 1 base and J by 8 bases, with 15 bases between them. The CDR3 sequence is 14 residues long. CDR3 in DNA: TGTGCCAGCAGCTTGTCGTACGGGGGAGGGGGCTACACCTTC. Amino acids: CASSLSYGGGGYTF.

The chain uses TRBV11-2 and TRBJ2-2; D possibly uses TRBD1 or TRBD2 (6 bases each). Trimming left V 6 bases short and J 5 bases short, with 22 bases between. Germline V gene lookup returns CDR1 SGHAT and CDR2 FQNNGV. The CDR3 covers 17 residues. CDR3 residues: CASRPLKGGEGTGELFF. The CDR3 region has the DNA TGTGCCAGCAGACCCTTAAAGGGGGGAGAGGGGACCGGGGAGCTGTTTTTT.

This clonotype appeared a few times. The rearrangement uses TRBV28 and TRBJ1-1; possibly TRBD1 for D (5 bases). CDR3 size: 16 residues. Trimming removed 2 bases at V and 1 base at J, with 14 bases between. The germline V gene has CDR1 MDHEN and CDR2 SYDVKM. The CDR3 loop is CASSLNPPGGNTEAFF. The CDR3 coding sequence is TGTGCCAGCAGTTTAAACCCCCCTGGGGGGAACACTGAAGCTTTCTTT.

The gene calls are TRBV12-3 or TRBV12-4 and TRBJ2-5; D is ambiguous. The J call is in doubt because the DNA end fits TRBJ2-1 better. This CDR3 has 15 residues. CDR3 region: CASSLGGTTYNEQFF. The CDR3 nucleotides read TGTGCCAGCAGTTTAGGGGGTACTACCTACAATGAGCAGTTCTTC.

The chain carries TRBV5-6 and TRBJ2-6; the D gene is possibly TRBD2 (6 bases). CDR3 length: 14 amino acids. The V gene lost 4 bases and the J gene lost 3 bases, with 8 bases spanning the gap. Germline V CDR1 and CDR2: SGHDT, YYEEEE. The CDR3 loop is CASSDGGGANVLTF. For the CDR3, the DNA is TGTGCCAGCAGCGACGGGGGTGGGGCCAACGTCCTGACTTTC.

This clonotype has ten or more counts. The genes are TRBV7-2 and TRBJ2-5; a weak D match, TRBD2 (5 bases). This CDR3 spans 15 amino acids. CDR1 SGHTA and CDR2 FQGNSA come from the germline V gene. Trimming pared 6 bases from V and 3 bases from J, leaving 17 bases between. The DNA for the CDR3 is TGTGCCAGCAGTTTTTTCCGGGGTCTAAAAGAGACCCAGTACTTC. Protein: CASSFFRGLKETQYF.

The chain employs TRBV4-3 and TRBJ2-7; the D is unclear. Germline loops: CDR1 LGHNA, CDR2 YSLEER. The CDR3 sequence is 15 residues long. V lost 3 bases to trimming and J lost 0 bases, with 12 bases between them. The CDR3 bases are TGCGCCAGCAGCCAGGCCGCCTTAACCTCCTACGAGCAGTACTTC. Its protein product is CASSQAALTSYEQYF.

This clonotype has more than one count but fewer than ten. The V and J genes are TRBV7-9 and TRBJ1-3; D is unresolved. CDR1 is SEHNR and CDR2 is FQNEAQ in the germline V gene (reference sequence). V was clipped by 5 bases and J by 6 bases, with 8 bases between them. The CDR3 is 12 residues long. The CDR3 DNA is TGTGCCAGCAGCCTACGTGAAAACACCATATATTTT. Its translation is CASSLRENTIYF.

The chain couples TRBV5-1 to TRBJ2-5; TRBD2 agrees at 13 bases. The assigned J gene may be wrong: the sequence end matches TRBJ2-1 better. The germline gives CDR1 SGHRS, CDR2 YFSETQ. This CDR3 is 16 amino acids long. CDR3 nucleotide sequence: TGCGCCAGCAGCCCCACTAGCGGGGGGGCAACAAATGAGCAGTTCTTC. Translating gives CASSPTSGGATNEQFF.